This T cell receptor (beta chain) was identified during a study of CD8+CD57+ T cells in acquired aplastic anemia. Of note for this clonotype: What it binds is unknown.

CDR3 and TCR beta VDJ profiling relied on a genomic DNA template. TCRdb fed the reads into MiXCR, producing one record per CDR3 protein. The sample records around 290,000 distinct CDR3 sequences, approximately 58% being singletons. Study results and limitations: The study found no significant CD8+ Simpson's diversity difference between patients and controls.

Patients included in sequencing had previously demonstrated CD8+CD57+ cell expansion by flow cytometry. Among the patients, all had severe acquired aplastic anemia. Patients were treatment-naive when blood was sampled. CDR1 and CDR2 from the germline V gene are LNHDA and SQIVND (reference sequence). The CDR3 has 15 residues. Trimming left V 3 bases short and J 2 bases short, with 12 bases between. The sample was sorted CD4+, CD8+, or CD8+CD57+ T cells (not recorded which) from PBMCs. The V gene is TRBV19, the J gene TRBJ2-3; tentative D call: TRBD2 (5 bases). The sequence came from a human donor with aplastic anemia. CDR3 sequence: CASSMYALATDTQYF. In DNA, the CDR3 is TGTGCCAGTAGTATGTACGCGCTAGCCACAGATACGCAGTATTTT.